The T cell receptor (beta chain) described here comes from a study of Ad26.COV2.S vaccination and SARS-CoV-2 variants. Measured with immunoSEQ multiplex PCR; TCRdb has only the in-frame clones, and not every one. The repertoire holds roughly 500,000 clones, with 70% to 90% as singletons. Germline lookup yields CDR1 SGHDN and CDR2 FVKESK. Trimming removed 1 base from V and 2 bases from J; junction bases left unmatched: 3. CDR3 length: 15 amino acids. Treatment noted: roughly 19 received Ad26.COV2.S at low or high dose, single or two shots; about 5 received placebo; per-sample allocation not given. Samples were taken on day 63 after the first vaccine or placebo injection.

The sequence derives from a person between 18 and 59 years old who received the Ad26.COV2.S COVID-19 vaccine or a placebo. This sequence joins TRBV14 and TRBJ2-7, with 9 nucleotides matching TRBD1. This sample comprised peripheral blood, obtained in a trial of Ad26.COV2.S vaccine versus placebo. In DNA, the CDR3 is TGTGCCAGCAGCCAAGTAGGGGACAGGGCCTACGAGCAGTACTTC. This translates into CASSQVGDRAYEQYF.